The 4 T cell receptor beta chains presented below share a single source sample, sequenced in a study of blood T cell repertoires in COVID-19. Using immunoSEQ multiplex PCR, the repertoire was profiled, and TCRdb retains in-frame clones only, with some absent. Of over 200,000 clones listed, about 85% are singletons. The sequenced sample consisted of PBMCs or T cells enriched from blood (not recorded which). The receptors were gathered from a man aged 25-45 years who had recovered from COVID-19.

The chain couples TRBV5-1 to TRBJ2-1, with 14 positions matching TRBD2. CDR1 is SGHRS and CDR2 is YFSETQ in the germline V gene. CDR3 size: 15 residues. Trimming at V came to 4 bases and at J to 8 bases, leaving 5 bases not matched to a gene. The CDR3 is CASSGGLAGVDEQFF. DNA of the CDR3: TGCGCCAGCAGCGGGGGACTAGCGGGGGTCGATGAGCAGTTCTTC.

The V and J genes are TRBV19 and TRBJ2-7; 8 bases map to TRBD1. Germline values: CDR1 LNHDA, CDR2 SQIVND (reference sequence). This CDR3 region has 12 residues. V lost 6 bases, J lost 6 bases, and 4 bases stayed unmatched. CDR3 sequence reads: CASSLGTGEQYF. CDR3 DNA: TGTGCCAGTAGCCTCGGGACAGGCGAGCAGTACTTC. Full variable domain (remainder filled in from reference TRBV19 and TRBJ2-7): DGGITQSPKYLFRKEGQNVTLSCEQNLNHDAMYWYRQDPGQGLRLIYYSQIVNDFQKGDIAEGYSVSREKKESFPLTVTSAQKNPTAFYLCASSLGTGEQYFGPGTRLTVT.

The genes are TRBV23-1 and TRBJ1-5; the match to TRBD1 covers 7 bases. TRBV23-1 is recorded as an ORF, its role being uncertain. The CDR3 consists of 16 residues. The trim removed 7 bases at V and 5 bases at J, leaving 14 bases unmatched. CDR3 sequence (DNA): TGCGCCAGCATCCCACTAGGACAGGACAGTGATCAGCCCCAGCATTTT. This sequence encodes CASIPLGQDSDQPQHF.

The V and J genes are TRBV4-1 and TRBJ1-2, with D uncertain. Trimming took off 0 bases at V and 4 bases at J, with 12 bases between the two ends. Germline values: CDR1 MGHRA, CDR2 YSYEKL. The CDR3 is 15 amino acids. CDR3 nucleotide sequence: TGCGCCAGCAGCCAAGATATGGCGGGGAGCTATGGCTACACCTTC. As protein: CASSQDMAGSYGYTF.